The clone carrying this TCR beta chain has a count of ten or more. This specimen includes other DNA sequences encoding the same CDR3. Profiled with immunoSEQ multiplex PCR; TCRdb holds only in-frame clones, not every one. The sample includes roughly 500,000 clones, over 75% of them seen just once. This sample stems from a study of shared clonotypes between healthy human individuals. This CDR3 has 12 amino acids. CDR1 and CDR2 (germline): SGDLS, YYNGEE. The V end was cut by 3 bases, the J end by 1 base, with 3 bases between. This clonotype was sampled from a woman between 40 and 50 years old in good health. Some clones in this sample may be carry-over from other donors' samples. The chain recombines TRBV9 with TRBJ2-3; D ambiguous. The sample comprised PBMCs. The CDR3 nucleotides read TGTGCCAGCAGCGCCCGCACAGATACGCAGTATTTT. Protein: CASSARTDTQYF.